The clone carrying this TCR beta chain was observed a handful of times. As yet, its antigen is unknown. This sample was included in a study of identical twins. Notes on the study in general: Cross-sectional statistics underpinned the conclusions; the same donors were not followed. Modeled out-of-frame TCR alpha sharing in monozygotic twins fell below observed levels.

A universal primer site came from template switching; cDNA carried unique molecular identifiers. TCRdb reprocessed the 5' RACE reads via MiXCR and lists one record per CDR3 protein. This table holds about 500,000 distinct CDR3 sequences, roughly an eighth found once. Looked up from germline, CDR1 is KGHDR and CDR2 is SFDVKD. Deletions cut 10 bases from V and 10 bases from J, with 10 bases between. The length of the CDR3 is 10 residues. These data were likewise used in another study, on yellow fever vaccine responses in identical twins. That paper states: Reports say the vaccine T cell response in twins looked partly convergent and partly personalized.

The genes are TRBV24-1 and TRBJ2-1; weak D call: TRBD1 (5 bases). The sequenced material came from CD4+ T cells sorted from blood. The TCR originated in a woman under 30 in good health. CDR3 residues: CATTQGEQFF. DNA for the CDR3: TGTGCCACAACTCAGGGAGAGCAGTTCTTC.